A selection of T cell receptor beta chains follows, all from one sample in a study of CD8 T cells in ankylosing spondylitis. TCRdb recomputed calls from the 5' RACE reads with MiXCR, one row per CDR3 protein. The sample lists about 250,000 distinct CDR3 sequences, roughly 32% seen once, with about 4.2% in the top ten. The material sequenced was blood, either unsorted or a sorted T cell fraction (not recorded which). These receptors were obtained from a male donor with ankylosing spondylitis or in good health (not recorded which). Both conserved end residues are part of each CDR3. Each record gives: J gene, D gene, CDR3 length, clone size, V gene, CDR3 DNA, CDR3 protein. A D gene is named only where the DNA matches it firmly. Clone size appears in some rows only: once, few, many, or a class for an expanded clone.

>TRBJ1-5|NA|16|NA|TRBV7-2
TGTGCCAGCAGCCTGGAACAGGGTTTTGGCAATCAGCCCCAGCATTTT
CASSLEQGFGNQPQHF
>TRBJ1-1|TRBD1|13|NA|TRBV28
TGTGCCAGCAAGGGACAGTTGAACACTGAAGCTTTCTTT
CASKGQLNTEAFF
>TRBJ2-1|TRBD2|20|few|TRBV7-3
TGTGCCAGCAGCCCAGCATTTTTAGCGGGGGATCACAGCTCCTACAATGAGCAGTTCTTC
CASSPAFLAGDHSSYNEQFF
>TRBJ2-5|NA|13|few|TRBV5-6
TGTGCCAGCAGCTTCTTACTAGAAGAGACCCAGTACTTC
CASSFLLEETQYF
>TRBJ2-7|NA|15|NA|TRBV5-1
TGCGCCAGCAGCTTGGCTTGGGGTGGCGGCTACGAGCAGTACTTC
CASSLAWGGGYEQYF
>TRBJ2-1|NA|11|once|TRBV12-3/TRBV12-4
TGTGCCAGCGGGGTGGGGAGTGGGCAGTTCTTC
CASGVGSGQFF
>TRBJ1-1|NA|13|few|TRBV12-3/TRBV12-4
TGTGCCAGCAGTTCCCCCGTTGTGTGGGCAGCTTTCTTT
CASSSPVVWAAFF
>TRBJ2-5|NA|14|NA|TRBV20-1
TGCAGTGCTAGAGCAGGGACCAACCAAGAGACCCAGTACTTC
CSARAGTNQETQYF
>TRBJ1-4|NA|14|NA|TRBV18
TGTGCCAGCTCACCCGGGACATTGATTGAAAAACTGTTTTTT
CASSPGTLIEKLFF
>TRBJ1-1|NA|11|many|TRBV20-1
TGCAGTGCTCAAGGGGGGTGGGAGGCTTTCTTT
CSAQGGWEAFF
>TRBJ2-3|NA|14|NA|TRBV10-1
TGCGCCAGCAGTCCCCTATCCGGCACAGATACGCAGTATTTT
CASSPLSGTDTQYF
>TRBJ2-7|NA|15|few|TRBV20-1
TGCAGTGCTAGAGAGGGGGGACCATTTTCCTACGAGCAGTACTTC
CSAREGGPFSYEQYF
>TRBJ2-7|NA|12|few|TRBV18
TGTGCCAGCTCAGAGGACAGATACGAGCAGTACTTC
CASSEDRYEQYF
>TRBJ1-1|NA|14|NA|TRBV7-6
TGTGCCAGCAGCTTAGGCCTCGGGCGAGTTGAAGCTTTCTTT
CASSLGLGRVEAFF
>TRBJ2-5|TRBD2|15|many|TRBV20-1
TGCAGTGCTAGAGATTTGCGACTAGCGGAAGAGACCCAGTACTTC
CSARDLRLAEETQYF
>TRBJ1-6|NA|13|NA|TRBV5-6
TGTGCCAGCAGCTTGAGGAGGGCCTCACCCCTCCACTTT
CASSLRRASPLHF
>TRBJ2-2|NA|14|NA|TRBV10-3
TGTGCCATCAGATCGGGGCAAGACACCGGGGAGCTGTTTTTT
CAIRSGQDTGELFF
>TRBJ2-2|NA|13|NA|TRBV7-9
TGTGCCAGCAGCTACAGGAACACCGGGGAGCTGTTTTTT
CASSYRNTGELFF
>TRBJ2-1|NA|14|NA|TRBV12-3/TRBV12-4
TGTGCCAGCAGTTTATGGGGATCGGTTAATGAGCAGTTCTTC
CASSLWGSVNEQFF
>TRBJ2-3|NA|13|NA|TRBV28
TGTGCCAGCAGCTGGGTGGACACAGATACGCAGTATTTT
CASSWVDTDTQYF
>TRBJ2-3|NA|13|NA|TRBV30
TGTGCCTGGAGCTTTTCGAGCACAGATACGCAGTATTTT
CAWSFSSTDTQYF
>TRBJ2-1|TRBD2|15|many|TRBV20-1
TGCAGTGCTAGGACCGGGACTAGCGGGGTAGATGAGCAGTTCTTC
CSARTGTSGVDEQFF
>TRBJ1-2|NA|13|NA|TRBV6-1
TGTGCCAGCAGTGGGGACCCTGGGGACGGCTACACCTTC
CASSGDPGDGYTF
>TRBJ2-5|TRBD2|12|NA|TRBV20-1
TGCAGTGCTACCAGGACTAGCGAGACCCAGTACTTC
CSATRTSETQYF